This entry concerns a single T cell receptor (beta chain). No antigen is known for it. The data were obtained in a study of T cells after posttransplantation cyclophosphamide. On the day of bone marrow donation, the related graft donor provided peripheral blood. The V end was cut by 6 bases, the J end by 1 base, with 17 bases between. Looked up from germline, CDR1 is SGHVS and CDR2 is FNYEAQ. This CDR3 is 16 amino acids long. General study points: Skin or GI-infiltrating T cells shared few TRB sequences with blood. TRB clonality was highly associated with recipient CMV seropositivity and reactivation.

Clones were read by immunoSEQ multiplex PCR, and TCRdb kept only the in-frame ones, dropping some. The top ten hold less than 3.5% of the sample, which has approximately 29,000 clones, roughly 88% seen once. This clonotype originated in a man aged 45-65 years. The specimen was PBMCs. V usage is TRBV7-6 and J usage is TRBJ2-3; tentatively, D is TRBD2 (6 bases). The CDR3: CASSPISSSGTDTQYF. In nucleotides, the CDR3 is TGTGCCAGCAGTCCTATTTCGTCTAGCGGCACAGATACGCAGTATTTT.